This T cell receptor (beta chain) was recorded in a study of memory CD4+ T cells and cytomegalovirus serostatus. Study conclusions and caveats: CD4+ memory repertoires contained about two fifths of the roughly 160 reported CMV TCRbeta sequences. The CMV-associated TCR signature appears largely within the CD4+ memory repertoire.

The CDR3 extends over 11 amino acids. V lost 7 bases, J lost 1 base, and 4 bases lay in between. Germline V gene lookup returns CDR1 LNHDA and CDR2 SQIVND (reference sequence). As regards this clone: Its antigen is unknown.

The sort gate was single viable CD3+CD4+CD8-CD45RO+ cells for memory CD4+ T cells. Sequenced by immunoSEQ multiplex PCR; TCRdb stores in-frame clones only, minus some. The data hold around 40,000 clones, with roughly 77% observed a single time. This clonotype originated in an adult in good health and CMV-seronegative. Sequences were obtained from memory CD4+ T cells from blood. The chain has TRBV19 and TRBJ1-1, with D hard to call. The CDR3 region has the DNA TGTGCCAGTATGGGGAACACTGAAGCTTTCTTT. It is translated as CASMGNTEAFF.